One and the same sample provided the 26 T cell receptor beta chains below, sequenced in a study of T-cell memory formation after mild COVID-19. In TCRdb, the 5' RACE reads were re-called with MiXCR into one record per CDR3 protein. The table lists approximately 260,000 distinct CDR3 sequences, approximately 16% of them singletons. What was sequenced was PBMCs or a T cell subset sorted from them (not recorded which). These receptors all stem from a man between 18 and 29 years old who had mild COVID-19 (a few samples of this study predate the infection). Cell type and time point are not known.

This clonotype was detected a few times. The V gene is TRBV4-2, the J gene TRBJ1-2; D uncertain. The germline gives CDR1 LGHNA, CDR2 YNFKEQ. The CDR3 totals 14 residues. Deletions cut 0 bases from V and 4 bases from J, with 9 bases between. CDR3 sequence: CASSQDPSRYGYTF. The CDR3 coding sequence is TGTGCCAGCAGCCAAGATCCCTCCCGCTATGGCTACACCTTC.

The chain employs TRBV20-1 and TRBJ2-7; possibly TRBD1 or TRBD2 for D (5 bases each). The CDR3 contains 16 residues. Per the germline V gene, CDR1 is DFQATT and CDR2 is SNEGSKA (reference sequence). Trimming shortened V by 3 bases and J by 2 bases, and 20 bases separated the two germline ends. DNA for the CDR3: TGCAGTGCTAGGGGGACGGGAAAGAACGCCGCCTACGAGCAGTACGTC. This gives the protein CSARGTGKNAAYEQYV.

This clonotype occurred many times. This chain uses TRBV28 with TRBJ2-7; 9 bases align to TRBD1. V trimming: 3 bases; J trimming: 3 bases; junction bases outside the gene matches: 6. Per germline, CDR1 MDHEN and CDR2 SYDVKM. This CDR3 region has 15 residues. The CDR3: CASSLPGQGIYEQYF. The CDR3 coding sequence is TGTGCCAGCAGTTTGCCCGGACAGGGGATCTACGAGCAGTACTTC.

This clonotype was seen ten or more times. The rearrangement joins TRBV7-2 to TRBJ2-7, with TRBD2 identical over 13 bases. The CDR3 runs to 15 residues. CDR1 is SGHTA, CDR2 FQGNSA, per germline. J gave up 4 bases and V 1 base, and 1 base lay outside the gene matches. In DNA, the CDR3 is TGTGCCAGCAGCTTAGGGACTAGCGGGGGATACGAGCAGTACGTC. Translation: CASSLGTSGGYEQYV.

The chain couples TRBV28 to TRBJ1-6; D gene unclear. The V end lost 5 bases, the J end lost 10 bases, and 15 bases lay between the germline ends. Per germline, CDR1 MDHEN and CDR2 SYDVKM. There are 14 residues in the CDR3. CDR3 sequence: CASSHPAGTSPLHF. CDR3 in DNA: TGTGCCAGCAGTCACCCTGCCGGCACGTCACCCCTCCACTTT.

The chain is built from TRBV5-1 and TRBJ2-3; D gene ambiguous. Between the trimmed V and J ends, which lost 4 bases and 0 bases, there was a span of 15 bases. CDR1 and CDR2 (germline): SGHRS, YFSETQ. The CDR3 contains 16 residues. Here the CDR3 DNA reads TGCGCCAGCAGCCCCCCGACGGCTTATAGCACAGATACGCAGTATTTT. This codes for CASSPPTAYSTDTQYF. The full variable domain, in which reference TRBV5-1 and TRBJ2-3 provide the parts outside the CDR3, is KAGVTQTPRYLIKTRGQQVTLSCSPISGHRSVSWYQQTPGQGLQFLFEYFSETQRNKGNFPGRFSGRQFSNSRSEMNVSTLELGDSALYLCASSPPTAYSTDTQYFGPGTRLTVL.

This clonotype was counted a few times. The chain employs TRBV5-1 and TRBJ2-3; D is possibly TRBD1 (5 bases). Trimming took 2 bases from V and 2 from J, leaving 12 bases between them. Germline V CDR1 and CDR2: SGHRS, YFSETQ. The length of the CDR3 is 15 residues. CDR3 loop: CASSLTGDITDTQYF. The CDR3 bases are TGCGCCAGCAGCTTAACAGGCGATATCACAGATACGCAGTATTTT.

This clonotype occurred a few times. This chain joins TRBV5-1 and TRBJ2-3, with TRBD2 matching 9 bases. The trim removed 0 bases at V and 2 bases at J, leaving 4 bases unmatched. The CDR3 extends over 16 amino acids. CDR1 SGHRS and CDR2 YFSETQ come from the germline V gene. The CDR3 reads CASSLDPSGNTDTQYF. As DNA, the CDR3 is TGCGCCAGCAGCTTGGACCCTAGCGGGAACACAGATACGCAGTATTTT.

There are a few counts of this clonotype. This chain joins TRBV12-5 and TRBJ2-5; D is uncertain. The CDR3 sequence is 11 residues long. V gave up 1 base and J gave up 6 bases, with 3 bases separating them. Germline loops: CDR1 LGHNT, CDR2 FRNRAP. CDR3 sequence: CASGLGQTQYF. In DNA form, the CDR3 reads TGTGCTAGTGGTTTGGGGCAGACCCAGTACTTC.

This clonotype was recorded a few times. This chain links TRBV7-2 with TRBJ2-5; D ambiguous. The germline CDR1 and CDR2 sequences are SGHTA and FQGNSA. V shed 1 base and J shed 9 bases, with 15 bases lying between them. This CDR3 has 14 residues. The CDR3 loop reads CASSLGGEVVPQYF. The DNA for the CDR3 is TGTGCCAGCAGCTTAGGAGGAGAGGTAGTCCCCCAGTACTTC. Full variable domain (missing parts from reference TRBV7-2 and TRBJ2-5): GAGVSQSPSNKVTEKGKDVELRCDPISGHTALYWYRQSLGQGLEFLIYFQGNSAPDKSGLPSDRFSAERTGGSVSTLTIQRTQQEDSAVYLCASSLGGEVVPQYFGPGTRLLVL.

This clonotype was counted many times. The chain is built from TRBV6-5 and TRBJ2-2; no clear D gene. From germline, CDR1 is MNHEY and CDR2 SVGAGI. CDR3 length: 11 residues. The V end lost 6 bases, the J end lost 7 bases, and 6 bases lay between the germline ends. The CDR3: CASRGYGELFF. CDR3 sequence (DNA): TGTGCCAGCAGGGGGTACGGGGAGCTGTTTTTT.

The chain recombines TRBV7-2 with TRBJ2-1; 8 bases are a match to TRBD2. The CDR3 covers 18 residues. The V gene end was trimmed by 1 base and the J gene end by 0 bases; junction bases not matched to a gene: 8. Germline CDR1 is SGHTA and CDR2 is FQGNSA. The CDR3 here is CASSLVWLAGLSYNEQFF. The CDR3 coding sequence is TGTGCCAGCAGCTTAGTTTGGCTAGCGGGTCTCTCCTACAATGAGCAGTTCTTC.

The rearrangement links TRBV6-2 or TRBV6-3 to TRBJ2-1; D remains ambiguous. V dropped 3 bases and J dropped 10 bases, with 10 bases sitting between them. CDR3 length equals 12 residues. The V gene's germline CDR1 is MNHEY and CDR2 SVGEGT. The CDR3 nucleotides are TGTGCCAGCAGTTATTTGTGGACGGAGCAGTTCTTC. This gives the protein CASSYLWTEQFF.

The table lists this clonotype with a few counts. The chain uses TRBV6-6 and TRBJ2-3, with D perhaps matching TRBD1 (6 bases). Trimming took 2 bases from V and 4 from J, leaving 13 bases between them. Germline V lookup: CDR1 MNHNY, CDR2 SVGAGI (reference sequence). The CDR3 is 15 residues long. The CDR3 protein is CASSYRAGAPDTQYF. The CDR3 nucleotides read TGTGCCAGCAGTTACAGGGCAGGGGCGCCAGATACGCAGTATTTT.

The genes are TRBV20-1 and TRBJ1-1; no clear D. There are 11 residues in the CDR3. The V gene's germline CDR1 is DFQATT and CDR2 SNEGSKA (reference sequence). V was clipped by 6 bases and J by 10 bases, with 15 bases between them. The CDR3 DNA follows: TGCAGTGCCAAAGTCGGGGTTGGAGCTTTCTTT. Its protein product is CSAKVGVGAFF.

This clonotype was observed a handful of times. CDR3: CASSYRPGYYEAFF. In DNA, the CDR3 is TGTGCCAGCAGTTACCGGCCAGGATATTATGAAGCTTTCTTT. V gene TRBV6-2 or TRBV6-3 combines with J gene TRBJ1-1, with D unresolved. The V end lost 2 bases, the J end lost 7 bases, and 14 bases lay between the germline ends. Germline V gene lookup returns CDR1 MNHEY and CDR2 SVGEGT. This CDR3 is 14 amino acids long.

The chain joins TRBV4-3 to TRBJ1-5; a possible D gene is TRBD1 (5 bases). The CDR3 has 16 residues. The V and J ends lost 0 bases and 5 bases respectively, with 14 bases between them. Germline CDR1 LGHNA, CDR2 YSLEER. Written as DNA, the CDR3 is TGCGCCAGCAGCCAAGATGCTCAGGGTGGCGATCAGCCCCAGCATTTT. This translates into CASSQDAQGGDQPQHF.

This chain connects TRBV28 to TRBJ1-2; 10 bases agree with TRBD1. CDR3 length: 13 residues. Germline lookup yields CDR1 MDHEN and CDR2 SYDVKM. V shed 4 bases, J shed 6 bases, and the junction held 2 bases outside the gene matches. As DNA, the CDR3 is TGTGCCAGCAGTTCTGGACAGGGGGATGGCTACACCTTC. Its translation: CASSSGQGDGYTF.

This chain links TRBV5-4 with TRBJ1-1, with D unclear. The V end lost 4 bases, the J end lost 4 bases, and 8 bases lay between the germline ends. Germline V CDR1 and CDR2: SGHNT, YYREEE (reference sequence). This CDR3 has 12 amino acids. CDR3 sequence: CASSGRRTEAFF. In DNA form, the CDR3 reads TGTGCCAGCAGCGGTAGACGCACTGAAGCTTTCTTT.

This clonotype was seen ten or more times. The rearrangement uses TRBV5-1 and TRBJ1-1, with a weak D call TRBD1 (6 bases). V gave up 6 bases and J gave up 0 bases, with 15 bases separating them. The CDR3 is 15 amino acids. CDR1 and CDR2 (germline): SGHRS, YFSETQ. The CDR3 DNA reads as TGCGCCAGCACTGATCGGCAGGGGATGAACACTGAAGCTTTCTTT. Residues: CASTDRQGMNTEAFF.

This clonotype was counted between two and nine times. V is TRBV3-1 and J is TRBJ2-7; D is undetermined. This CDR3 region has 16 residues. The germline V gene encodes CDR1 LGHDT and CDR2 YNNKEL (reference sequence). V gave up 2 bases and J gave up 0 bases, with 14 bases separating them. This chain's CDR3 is CASSQNPGVSSYEQYF. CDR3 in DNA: TGTGCCAGCAGCCAAAATCCTGGGGTTTCCTCCTACGAGCAGTACTTC.

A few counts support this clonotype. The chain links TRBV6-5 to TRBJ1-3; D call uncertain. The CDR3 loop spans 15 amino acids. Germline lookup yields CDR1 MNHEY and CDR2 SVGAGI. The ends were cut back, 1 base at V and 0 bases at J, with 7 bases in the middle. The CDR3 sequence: CASSYYGSSGNTIYF. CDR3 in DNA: TGTGCCAGCAGTTACTACGGCAGCTCTGGAAACACCATATATTTT.

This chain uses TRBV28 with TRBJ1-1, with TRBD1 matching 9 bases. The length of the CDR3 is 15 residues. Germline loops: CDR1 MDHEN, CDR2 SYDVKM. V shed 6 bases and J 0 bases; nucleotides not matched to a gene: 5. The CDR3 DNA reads TGTGCCAGCAGCCAACAGGGGGCTTTGAACACTGAAGCTTTCTTT. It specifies CASSQQGALNTEAFF.

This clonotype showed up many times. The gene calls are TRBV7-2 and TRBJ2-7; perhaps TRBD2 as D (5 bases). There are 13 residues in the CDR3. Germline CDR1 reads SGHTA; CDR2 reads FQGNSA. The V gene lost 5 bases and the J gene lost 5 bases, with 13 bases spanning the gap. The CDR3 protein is CASSQRMEDEQYV. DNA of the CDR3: TGTGCCAGCAGCCAACGGATGGAGGACGAGCAGTACGTC.

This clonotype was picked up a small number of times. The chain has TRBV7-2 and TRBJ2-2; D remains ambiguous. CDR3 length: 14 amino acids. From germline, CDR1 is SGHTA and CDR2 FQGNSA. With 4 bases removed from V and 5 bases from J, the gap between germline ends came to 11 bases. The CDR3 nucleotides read TGTGCCAGCAGCTATGTTCCGAGGACCGGGGAGCTGTTTTTT. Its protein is CASSYVPRTGELFF. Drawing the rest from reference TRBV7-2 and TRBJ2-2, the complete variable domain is GAGVSQSPSNKVTEKGKDVELRCDPISGHTALYWYRQSLGQGLEFLIYFQGNSAPDKSGLPSDRFSAERTGGSVSTLTIQRTQQEDSAVYLCASSYVPRTGELFFGEGSRLTVL.

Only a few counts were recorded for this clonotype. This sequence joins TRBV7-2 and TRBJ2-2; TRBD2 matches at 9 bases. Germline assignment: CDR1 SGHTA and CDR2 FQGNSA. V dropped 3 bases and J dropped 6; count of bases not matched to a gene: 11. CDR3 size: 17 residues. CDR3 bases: TGTGCCAGCAGCTTTTCTAGCGGGGAGTATAGATCCGGGGAGCTGTTTTTT. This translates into CASSFSSGEYRSGELFF.